Given below is one T cell receptor beta chain in context. The antigen is unknown. Peripheral blood genomic DNA, not sorted cells or RNA, was the template. Rearranged V-D-J TRB sequences were amplified with a mixed TRB-A/B primer pool. One entry per CDR3 protein results from TCRdb running MiXCR on the multiplex PCR reads. The data show about 8,700 distinct CDR3 sequences, more than 25% seen once. The entry originates in a study of T cell repertoires in aging, cancer and after chemotherapy. Study-wide context: Repeat sampling of healthy donors over several months to years showed clear clonal overlap.

This CDR3 contains 17 residues. V dropped 2 bases and J dropped 4 bases, with 21 bases sitting between them. CDR1 SGHDT and CDR2 YYEEEE come from the germline V gene. General observations from the study: Across the chemotherapy interval, each cancer cohort showed higher median generation probability, suggesting thymic rebound. In cancer patients, declining TCR diversity with age involved lost richness and lost evenness.

The sequence was collected from a human donor in good health. Sequenced: blood. This chain connects TRBV5-6 to TRBJ1-1; possibly TRBD1 for D (5 bases). CDR3 nucleotides: TGTGCCAGCAGCTTAGAGGTGGGGCGGCCCCGTGGCACTGAAGCTTTCTTT. This sequence encodes CASSLEVGRPRGTEAFF.